The next 14 T cell receptor beta chains were all read from a single sample in a study of somatic mutations in cytotoxic T cells in rheumatoid arthritis. TCRdb's table, derived via immunoSEQ multiplex PCR, lists solely in-frame clones and lacks some. The sample yields around 16,000 clones, under 80% seen once. The sample taken for sequencing was CD8+ T cells sorted from blood. These receptors all come from an adult with rheumatoid arthritis.

This rearrangement joins TRBV6-5 to TRBJ1-4; TRBD1 aligns across 8 bases. The CDR3 is 14 residues long. Germline loops: CDR1 MNHEY, CDR2 SVGAGI. J lost 3 bases, V lost 4 bases, and 1 base had no gene match. The CDR3 region has the DNA TGTGCCAGCAGTTTGGGACAGGCTAATGAAAAACTGTTTTTT. This sequence encodes CASSLGQANEKLFF.

This clone was observed a few times. The V call is TRBV6-5, the J call TRBJ1-1, with 7 bases identical to TRBD1. With V trimmed by 5 bases and J by 5 bases, 11 bases remained unmatched. This CDR3 is built from 15 residues. Per germline, CDR1 MNHEY and CDR2 SVGAGI. CDR3: CASSTQDRERTEAFF. The DNA of the CDR3 is TGTGCCAGCAGTACCCAAGACAGGGAAAGGACTGAAGCTTTCTTT.

The chain combines TRBV6-5 with TRBJ1-4, with TRBD1 matching 10 bases. The CDR3 runs to 14 residues. The junction had 0 bases not matched to a gene; V was cut back by 2 bases and J by 6 bases. In germline, CDR1 is MNHEY, CDR2 SVGAGI. The CDR3 DNA sequence: TGTGCCAGCAGTTACGGGACAGGGGATGAAAAACTGTTTTTT. Protein sequence: CASSYGTGDEKLFF.

V is TRBV5-1 and J is TRBJ2-6; 8 nucleotides line up with TRBD1. CDR3 length: 17 amino acids. The V segment lost 4 bases and the J segment 0 bases; nucleotides outside the gene matches: 6. Germline CDR1 is SGHRS and CDR2 is YFSETQ. The CDR3 region has the DNA TGCGCCAGCAGCAAAACGGACAGGGCCTCTGGGGCCAACGTCCTGACTTTC. Protein: CASSKTDRASGANVLTF.

The rearrangement uses TRBV27 and TRBJ2-7, with D possibly TRBD1 on 6 matching bases. The V gene lost 3 bases and the J gene lost 3 bases, with 15 bases spanning the gap. Germline assignment: CDR1 MNHEY and CDR2 SMNVEV (reference sequence). The CDR3 covers 15 residues. This CDR3 is CASSFGQGSFYEQYF. Here the CDR3 DNA reads TGTGCCAGCAGTTTTGGGCAGGGGTCTTTCTACGAGCAGTACTTC.

J is TRBJ1-2 and V is TRBV10-3, with D maybe TRBD1 (5 bases). V lost 7 bases and J lost 2, with 20 bases in between. This CDR3 has 16 amino acids. The germline V gene encodes CDR1 ENHRY and CDR2 SYGVKD. The CDR3 nucleotides read TGTGCCATCATTGAAGGTGTCCCGGGGGGGAACTATGGCTACACCTTC. This sequence encodes CAIIEGVPGGNYGYTF.

The chain employs TRBV19 and TRBJ2-1; 7 nucleotides match TRBD1. Germline V gene sequence: CDR1 LNHDA, CDR2 SQIVND (reference sequence). The CDR3 spans 14 residues. With V trimmed by 5 bases and J by 6 bases, 7 bases remained unmatched. The CDR3 nucleotides are TGTGCCAGTAGTTGGGGGACAGCAATCAATGAGCAGTTCTTC. Its protein is CASSWGTAINEQFF.

The V gene is TRBV7-9, the J gene TRBJ1-5; a weak D match, TRBD1 (5 bases). Trimming took 2 bases from V and 2 from J, leaving 13 bases between them. CDR1 and CDR2 from the germline V gene are SEHNR and FQNEAQ (reference sequence). The CDR3 spans 16 residues. The chain's CDR3 is CASSLSRGAGNQPQHF. The DNA of the CDR3 is TGTGCCAGCAGCTTAAGCCGCGGGGCGGGCAATCAGCCCCAGCATTTT.

This clone was counted between two and nine times. The V gene is TRBV6-5, the J gene TRBJ2-1; 10 bases map to TRBD2. Germline values: CDR1 MNHEY, CDR2 SVGAGI. The junction had 8 bases not matched to a gene; V was cut back by 10 bases and J by 5 bases. This CDR3 region has 14 residues. This chain's CDR3 is CATTLAGVHNEQFF. CDR3 nucleotide sequence: TGTGCCACCACCCTAGCGGGAGTCCACAATGAGCAGTTCTTC.

This clone is a singleton in its sample. The rearrangement links TRBV5-1 to TRBJ2-7, with 11 nucleotides matching TRBD1. Losses at the gene ends were 5 bases for V and 3 bases for J; bases not matched to a gene: 7. In germline, CDR1 is SGHRS, CDR2 YFSETQ. The CDR3 spans 15 residues. CDR3 region: CASREDRGLVYEQYF. The DNA for the CDR3 is TGCGCCAGCAGGGAGGACAGGGGGCTTGTCTACGAGCAGTACTTC.

The chain joins TRBV6-4 to TRBJ1-6; TRBD1 agrees at 7 bases. Losses at the gene ends were 2 bases for V and 0 bases for J; bases not matched to a gene: 4. The CDR3 spans 17 residues. The V gene's germline CDR1 is MRHNA and CDR2 SNTAGT. CDR3 residues: CASSDRTGVSYNSPLHF. CDR3 coding DNA: TGTGCCAGCAGTGACCGGACAGGAGTCTCCTATAATTCACCCCTCCACTTT.

This chain joins TRBV4-1 and TRBJ2-5, with no clear D. CDR3 length: 12 residues. In germline, CDR1 is MGHRA, CDR2 YSYEKL. Trimming removed 4 bases from V and 8 bases from J, with 11 bases in between. For the CDR3, the DNA is TGCGCCAGCAGCCCCCCCTTGGGAACCCAGTACTTC. Translation gives CASSPPLGTQYF.

The chain joins TRBV18 to TRBJ2-2; 10 nucleotides agree with TRBD1. Germline CDR1 and CDR2: KGHSH and LQKENI. There are 15 residues in the CDR3. V shed 5 bases and J 9 bases; nucleotides not matched to a gene: 9. The CDR3 is CASSFLGQGPRELFF. Here the CDR3 DNA reads TGTGCCAGCTCATTCTTGGGACAGGGGCCCCGGGAGCTGTTTTTT. Full variable domain (missing parts from reference TRBV18 and TRBJ2-2): NAGVMQNPRHLVRRRGQEARLRCSPMKGHSHVYWYRQLPEEGLKFMVYLQKENIIDESGMPKERFSAEFPKEGPSILRIQQVVRGDSAAYFCASSFLGQGPRELFFGEGSRLTVL.

The CDR3: CASSLIGEGIKDTQYF. The CDR3, as DNA: TGTGCCAGCAGCTTGATTGGGGAGGGGATTAAAGATACGCAGTATTTT. The J gene is TRBJ2-3, the V gene TRBV5-6; 7 bases match TRBD2. Trimming at V came to 1 base and at J to 5 bases, leaving 10 bases not matched to a gene. Germline CDR1 SGHDT, CDR2 YYEEEE. The CDR3 consists of 16 residues.